A single sample is the source of the 27 T cell receptor beta chains below, sequenced in a study of cytomegalovirus exposure and HLA in healthy donors. PCR involved 60 Vbeta and 13 Jbeta primers. The protocol was immunoSEQ multiplex PCR, while the TCRdb copy is restricted to in-frame clones and leaves out a portion. The sample lists over 40,000 clones, more than 60% occurring once. The sequenced sample consisted of PBMCs. The receptors were sampled from a woman in her forties in good health and CMV-seropositive.

This chain connects TRBV4-3 to TRBJ1-1; TRBD1 aligns across 7 bases. Unmatched junction bases numbered 7, after V lost 1 base and J lost 5 bases. CDR1 is LGHNA and CDR2 is YSLEER in the germline V gene. CDR3 size: 15 residues. The CDR3 spells CASSQGLGGDTEAFF. The CDR3 DNA follows: TGCGCCAGCAGCCAAGGGTTAGGGGGCGATACTGAAGCTTTCTTT.

Only a few counts were recorded for this clone. This sequence joins TRBV2 and TRBJ1-5, with 7 bases fitting TRBD1. V dropped 1 base and J dropped 4; count of bases not matched to a gene: 1. CDR3 length: 14 amino acids. Germline V gene data show CDR1 as SNHLY and CDR2 as FYNNEI. As DNA, the CDR3 is TGTGCCAGCAGTGAAGACAGGGGAAATCAGCCCCAGCATTTT. Translated: CASSEDRGNQPQHF.

The chain couples TRBV29-1 to TRBJ1-2; TRBD1 matches at 10 bases. With V trimmed by 7 bases and J by 5 bases, 7 bases remained unmatched. Germline CDR1 and CDR2: SQVTM and ANQGSEA. This CDR3 spans 13 amino acids. In nucleotides, the CDR3 is TGCAGCGCTCGCCCGGGACAGGGGTATGGCTACACCTTC. The encoded protein is CSARPGQGYGYTF. Full variable domain (outside the CDR3, taken from reference TRBV29-1 and TRBJ1-2): SAVISQKPSRDICQRGTSLTIQCQVDSQVTMMFWYRQQPGQSLTLIATANQGSEATYESGFVIDKFPISRPNLTFSTLTVSNMSPEDSSIYLCSARPGQGYGYTFGSGTRLTVV.

This clone appeared once. The chain carries TRBV6-4 and TRBJ2-6; D unresolved. This CDR3 has 15 residues. V was trimmed by 2 bases and J by 4 bases, leaving 9 bases between them. CDR1 MRHNA and CDR2 SNTAGT come from the germline V gene. In DNA, the CDR3 is TGTGCCAGCAGTGACACACCGCGGGGGGCCAACGTCCTGACTTTC. This encodes CASSDTPRGANVLTF.

This chain joins TRBV5-1 and TRBJ2-3, with TRBD2 as a possible D gene (6 bases). V was clipped by 2 bases and J by 6 bases, with 10 bases between them. CDR1 and CDR2 from the germline V gene are SGHRS and YFSETQ. The CDR3 totals 13 residues. CDR3: CASSFREKDTQYF. CDR3 sequence (DNA): TGCGCCAGCAGCTTCCGGGAGAAGGATACGCAGTATTTT. The whole variable domain, filled in from reference TRBV5-1 and TRBJ2-3, reads KAGVTQTPRYLIKTRGQQVTLSCSPISGHRSVSWYQQTPGQGLQFLFEYFSETQRNKGNFPGRFSGRQFSNSRSEMNVSTLELGDSALYLCASSFREKDTQYFGPGTRLTVL.

V and J are TRBV7-6 and TRBJ2-1; 9 bases match TRBD1. Germline-derived CDR1 and CDR2 are SGHVS and FNYEAQ. V lost 5 bases and J lost 5; bases outside the gene matches: 10. This CDR3 comprises 16 residues. CDR3 nucleotide sequence: TGTGCCAGCAGCGGAATCCGGACAGGGGTAAACAATGAGCAGTTCTTC. Amino acid sequence: CASSGIRTGVNNEQFF. Combining the CDR3 with reference TRBV7-6 and TRBJ2-1 gives the whole variable domain GAGVSQSPRYKVTKRGQDVALRCDPISGHVSLYWYRQALGQGPEFLTYFNYEAQQDKSGLPNDRFSAERPEGSISTLTIQRTEQRDSAMYRCASSGIRTGVNNEQFFGPGTRLTVL.

Only one count was recorded for this clone. The genes are TRBV18 and TRBJ1-5, with a weak D call TRBD1 (5 bases). The germline V gene encodes CDR1 KGHSH and CDR2 LQKENI. CDR3 length: 14 amino acids. V was shortened by 6 bases and J by 2 bases, with 11 bases between the two germline ends. The DNA for the CDR3 is TGTGCCAGCTCGTCCTGGGGCGGCAATCAGCCCCAGCATTTT. Its protein product is CASSSWGGNQPQHF.

The rearrangement uses TRBV19 and TRBJ1-1, with D uncertain. This CDR3 has 12 amino acids. The V end lost 3 bases, the J end lost 8 bases, and 10 bases lay between the germline ends. Looked up from germline, CDR1 is LNHDA and CDR2 is SQIVND (reference sequence). The CDR3 sequence: CASSINVQEAFF. In DNA form, the CDR3 reads TGTGCCAGTAGTATTAATGTTCAGGAAGCTTTCTTT.

The chain joins TRBV5-6 to TRBJ2-7; 8 nucleotides match TRBD1. This CDR3 region has 15 residues. V shed 2 bases and J 3 bases; nucleotides not matched to a gene: 7. Germline assignment: CDR1 SGHDT and CDR2 YYEEEE. Here the CDR3 reads CASSFGQGAIYEQYF. In DNA form, the CDR3 reads TGTGCCAGCAGCTTCGGCCAGGGGGCTATCTACGAGCAGTACTTC. The entire variable domain, with the rest obtained from reference TRBV5-6 and TRBJ2-7, is as follows: DAGVTQSPTHLIKTRGQQVTLRCSPKSGHDTVSWYQQALGQGPQFIFQYYEEEERQRGNFPDRFSGHQFPNYSSELNVNALLLGDSALYLCASSFGQGAIYEQYFGPGTRLTVT.

This clone occurred a few times. This chain connects TRBV25-1 to TRBJ2-7, with 11 bases lining up with TRBD2. V gave up 4 bases and J gave up 0 bases; unmatched junction bases: 2. In germline, CDR1 is MGHDK, CDR2 SYGVNS. This CDR3 is built from 15 residues. CDR3 residues: CASSVTSGISYEQYF. The CDR3 nucleotides read TGTGCCAGCAGTGTGACTAGCGGGATCTCCTACGAGCAGTACTTC.

The V call is TRBV2, the J call TRBJ2-5; TRBD1 matches 7 bases. Per the germline V gene, CDR1 is SNHLY and CDR2 is FYNNEI. Losses at the gene ends were 4 bases for V and 5 bases for J; bases not matched to a gene: 13. The CDR3 totals 16 residues. CDR3 sequence reads: CASSVTGAMGLETQYF. In DNA, the CDR3 is TGTGCCAGCAGTGTTACAGGGGCAATGGGGTTGGAGACCCAGTACTTC.

The chain is built from TRBV6-1 and TRBJ2-3, with 7 bases identical to TRBD1. Germline V lookup: CDR1 MNHNS, CDR2 SASEGT. The CDR3 extends over 13 amino acids. J lost 6 bases, V lost 5 bases, and 5 bases had no gene match. The CDR3 loop reads CASSTAQGDTQYF. The CDR3 region has the DNA TGTGCCAGCAGTACCGCACAGGGGGATACGCAGTATTTT.

The gene calls are TRBV10-2 and TRBJ1-2; 10 nucleotides align to TRBD1. The J segment lost 0 bases and the V segment lost 5 bases, leaving 6 bases of the junction unmatched. Germline CDR1 reads WSHSY; CDR2 reads SAAADI. The CDR3 is made up of 16 amino acids. In DNA form, the CDR3 reads TGCGCCAGCAGTTCGGACAGGGGGATAGCTAACTATGGCTACACCTTC. It codes for CASSSDRGIANYGYTF.

This clone was picked up a small number of times. The same CDR3 is also encoded by other DNA sequences in this sample. V and J are TRBV6-6 and TRBJ2-7; no firm D call. Germline CDR1 reads MNHNY; CDR2 reads SVGAGI (reference sequence). V dropped 0 bases and J dropped 4 bases, with 4 bases sitting between them. The length of the CDR3 is 12 residues. The chain's CDR3 is CASSYSLYEQYF. The CDR3 nucleotides read TGTGCCAGCAGTTACTCTCTGTACGAGCAGTACTTC.

V usage is TRBV4-3 and J usage is TRBJ1-3; a weak D match, TRBD1 (6 bases). V was shortened by 3 bases and J by 1 base, with 7 bases between the two germline ends. The germline gives CDR1 LGHNA, CDR2 YSLEER. This CDR3 has 14 amino acids. CDR3 loop: CASSQTGSGNTIYF. The CDR3 DNA sequence: TGCGCCAGCAGCCAGACAGGATCTGGAAACACCATATATTTT.

This clone came up once. V and J are TRBV13 and TRBJ2-7; 9 bases agree with TRBD2. This CDR3 region has 17 residues. Trimming at V came to 0 bases and at J to 1 base, leaving 7 bases not matched to a gene. Germline V gives CDR1 PRHDT, CDR2 FYEKMQ (reference sequence). The CDR3 bases are TGTGCCAGCAGCTTAGGGGCTTTCACTAGCGGGTCCTACGAGCAGTACTTC. Its protein is CASSLGAFTSGSYEQYF.

The chain links TRBV5-1 to TRBJ2-7; D might be TRBD2 (5 bases). CDR1 is SGHRS and CDR2 is YFSETQ in the germline V gene. CDR3 length: 12 amino acids. V was pared by 4 bases and J by 4 bases, with 9 bases between. The CDR3: CASSRDSYEQYF. Written as DNA, the CDR3 is TGCGCCAGCAGCCGGGATTCATACGAGCAGTACTTC.

The chain employs TRBV5-8 and TRBJ2-2, with a tentative D call TRBD1 (5 bases). Trimming took 1 base from V and 0 from J, leaving 10 bases between them. CDR1 is SGHTS, CDR2 YDEGEE, per germline. CDR3 length: 16 amino acids. The CDR3 spells CASSLYGQTNTGELFF. The CDR3 DNA reads TGTGCCAGCAGCTTGTACGGACAAACGAACACCGGGGAGCTGTTTTTT.

V and J are TRBV27 and TRBJ2-7; no clear D. V lost 0 bases and J 7 bases, leaving 13 bases between the germline ends. There are 14 residues in the CDR3. Germline V lookup: CDR1 MNHEY, CDR2 SMNVEV (reference sequence). CDR3 sequence reads: CASSLSRWLGEQYF. The CDR3 DNA reads TGTGCCAGCAGTTTATCGAGGTGGCTCGGGGAGCAGTACTTC.

This chain uses TRBV7-9 with TRBJ2-2, with a tentative D call TRBD1 (6 bases). Trimming left V 5 bases short and J 3 bases short, with 16 bases between. This CDR3 comprises 16 residues. Germline V gene sequence: CDR1 SEHNR, CDR2 FQNEAQ (reference sequence). The CDR3 sequence: CASSQGRDTYTGELFF. In nucleotides, the CDR3 is TGTGCCAGCAGCCAAGGACGGGACACTTACACCGGGGAGCTGTTTTTT.

The gene calls are TRBV28 and TRBJ1-5; D is possibly TRBD1 (6 bases). With 7 bases removed from V and 4 bases from J, the gap between germline ends came to 17 bases. CDR1 MDHEN and CDR2 SYDVKM come from the germline V gene. The CDR3 length is 15 residues. Here the CDR3 reads CASIKPTGANQPQHF. CDR3 in DNA: TGTGCCAGCATAAAACCGACAGGCGCGAATCAGCCCCAGCATTTT.

This clone is judged medium-sized (0.01 to 0.1%). The gene calls are TRBV21-1 and TRBJ1-4; the table assigns TRBD1, which was not confirmed against the DNA. TRBV21-1 is classified as a pseudogene. CDR3 length: 14 residues. This CDR3 reads CASSTTGVNEKLFF. CDR3 DNA: TGTGCCAGCAGCACGACAGGTGTCAATGAAAAACTGTTTTTT.

This clone was counted only a few times. Distinct nucleotide sequences in the sample also encode this CDR3. The genes are TRBV29-1 and TRBJ2-7; 8 bases fit TRBD1. Germline V CDR1 and CDR2: SQVTM, ANQGSEA. Trimming removed 6 bases from V and 0 bases from J; junction bases left unmatched: 4. CDR3 length: 13 amino acids. The DNA of the CDR3 is TGCAGCGTCTCCGGACAGGGCTCCTACGAGCAGTACTTC. Translating it yields CSVSGQGSYEQYF.

This chain joins TRBV6-1 and TRBJ2-7; TRBD1 matches at 7 bases. The germline V gene encodes CDR1 MNHNS and CDR2 SASEGT. The length of the CDR3 is 13 residues. V dropped 8 bases and J dropped 6; count of bases not matched to a gene: 10. In DNA, the CDR3 is TGTGCCAGCGGACAGGACCGACCCGCCGAGCAGTACTTC. This encodes CASGQDRPAEQYF.

The rearrangement uses TRBV2 and TRBJ1-1; D is ambiguous. CDR3 length equals 15 residues. Trimming took off 5 bases at V and 3 bases at J, with 16 bases between the two ends. Germline V CDR1 and CDR2: SNHLY, FYNNEI. CDR3: CASSSRIWADTEAFF. In DNA, the CDR3 is TGTGCCAGCAGTTCAAGAATCTGGGCTGACACTGAAGCTTTCTTT.

This chain links TRBV30 with TRBJ1-5; 7 bases agree with TRBD1. CDR1 and CDR2 from the germline V gene are GTSNPN and SVGIG (reference sequence). The J segment lost 6 bases and the V segment lost 8 bases, leaving 10 bases of the junction unmatched. CDR3 length: 13 residues. This CDR3 is CAGGRGRGQPQHF. In DNA, the CDR3 is TGTGCCGGGGGAAGGGGGCGAGGTCAGCCCCAGCATTTT. The full variable domain, its missing parts supplied by reference TRBV30 and TRBJ1-5, is SQTIHQWPATLVQPVGSPLSLECTVEGTSNPNLYWYRQAAGRGLQLLFYSVGIGQISSEVPQNLSASRPQDRQFILSSKKLLLSDSGFYLCAGGRGRGQPQHFGDGTRLSIL.

J is TRBJ1-4 and V is TRBV28, with 9 bases fitting TRBD1. This CDR3 has 14 amino acids. Trimming removed 5 bases from V and 5 bases from J; junction bases left unmatched: 3. Germline assignment: CDR1 MDHEN and CDR2 SYDVKM. The CDR3 DNA follows: TGTGCCAGCAGTCCGACAGGGGGGAATGAAAAACTGTTTTTT. This encodes CASSPTGGNEKLFF.